The sequence of this TCR beta chain was determined in a study of shared clonotypes between healthy human individuals (dated by TCRdb to 2020 to 2021). About the study as a whole: Two women and three men aged 18 to 49 years were included in the cohort. To estimate repertoire size and how much clonotypes are shared between individuals, the study performed deep sequencing of blood TCR repertoires from roughly five healthy adults. Each donor's leukapheresis produced roughly between about 0.8 and 10 billion PBMCs. Different laboratories and diverse techniques were used to prepare libraries and sequence TCR repertoires, to increase sequencing depth and limit assay-specific biases. For each donor, CD4 naive and CD4 memory were each run on three plates, CD8 naive on two plates, and CD8 memory on one plate.

Points the paper makes about the study in general: Larger estimated clonotype richness was generally found for naive subsets than for memory subsets. Incomplete sequencing was indicated by rarefaction of sorted-subset datasets, despite the large sequencing depth. Sharing across a few donors was observed for 5% to 6.5% of naive CD4, under 4% of naive CD8, 2% to 2.5% of memory CD4, and 0.4% of memory CD8 clonotypes. Clonotypes shared by all four sorted-subset donors showed higher generation probabilities than non-shared clonotypes. Because the study included only a small number of donors, the genetic and exposure-history diversity represented was limited. Based on pairwise subsampling, the degree of clonotype sharing among donors was expected to be affected by sequencing depth. Only blood was sampled, and tissue TCR repertoires likely differ from those in blood.

For the CD8 naive samples, CD45RO-negative cells were positively selected for CCR7, yielding a CD45RA+CCR7+ population from which TemRA cells were excluded. The donors were healthy, HIV-negative adults with no recently reported acute infections or vaccinations. Every donor was a Caucasian adult living in Nashville, Tennessee, USA. After blood collection by leukapheresis, PBMCs were isolated using Ficoll-Histopaque density gradient centrifugation and then cryopreserved in the vapor phase of liquid nitrogen. Analytical flow cytometry was used to check the purity and quantity of each magnetically sorted T cell population. Genomic DNA was isolated from every sorted fraction and measured by UV absorbance on a Nanodrop 2000c. As concerns this clone: It has no known antigen specificity. Base qualities are not provided; no much larger clone lies one nucleotide away.

CDR1 and CDR2, per the germline V gene (reference sequence), are LNHDA and SQIVND. The V end loses 0 bases and the J end loses 7 bases, and a stretch of 13 bases separates them. The CDR3 holds 15 amino acids from the cysteine to the phenylalanine. Here the CDR3 DNA is all that survives: 45 bases in frame from base 1. Using the deep immunoSEQ assay, multiplex PCR amplified TCR CDR3 regions from genomic DNA. For each cell subset, the extracted genomic DNA was distributed evenly across all wells of several immunoSEQ 96-well plates, and each plate served as one replicate. For sorted subsets, roughly 200 ng of genomic DNA, equivalent to some 30,000 T cell genomes, went into each replicate PCR. Purified libraries were measured with a Qubit 3.0 fluorometer, size-checked on a Bioanalyzer 2100, and measured again with the KAPA Library Quantification kit. A separate single-read 150-cycle Illumina NextSeq 550 flow cell was used to sequence each immunoSEQ 96-well plate. In the original analysis: Because the immunoSEQ output held only junctional sequences and lacked quality scores, the filtering could not match the filtering applied to full-length reads. To assign V/J genes and CDR3, sequences were annotated using PyIR, a Python wrapper for IgBLAST v1.9, with IMGT germline references. Reads with weak V/J assignments (E-value above 1e-6), missing CDR3, stop codons, out-of-frame junctions, or ambiguous translated residues were removed. A V3J clonotype was defined by an identical inferred V gene, J gene, and CDR3 amino acid sequence. Percentage overlap between repertoires was calculated by dividing the number of shared unique clonotypes by the size of the smaller repertoire. Three approaches were used to assess repertoire richness: RTK rarefaction, the Chao1 estimator, and Recon v2.1 estimates of unobserved clonotypes. Generation probabilities were computed with OLGA for all TCRbeta clonotypes obtained by the gDNA method from a few donors. TCRdb limited this immuneACCESS table to in-frame rearrangements with V and J called. A share of clones is missing; checked studies link under half to unresolved V genes, and the rest is unexplained. V and J calls and clone size are copied from that table; D and trimming were computed from the DNA. The sample table holds about 2.1 million clones, of which about 93% were seen once. The top ten clones comprise approximately 1.7% of the sample.

This receptor was obtained from a man aged 18 to 29 in good health. Some clones in this sample may be carry-over from other donors' samples. The chain employs TRBV19 and TRBJ2-1; no D gene is confidently identified. Specimen: naive CD8+ T cells from PBMCs. According to the study, the label for this sample's cell subset or site signals: CD45RA+CCR7+. CDR3 sequence: CASSIDVSSRNEQFF. The nucleotide sequence is TGTGCCAGTAGTATAGATGTCAGTAGCCGGAATGAGCAGTTCTTC.